Below, one T cell receptor beta chain is given with its context. Antigen: not known. Libraries were prepared by immunoSEQ multiplex PCR; TCRdb keeps only in-frame clonotypes and omits some of them. The sample lists about 120,000 clones, around 88% occurring once. The data originate from a study of T cell responses to AZD1222 COVID-19 vaccine. Study information: Second-dose groups at about 4 or about 12 weeks were pooled. Study-level points and caveats: It should be noted that donors were predominantly white British and more often female, and clonal diversity was possibly underestimated. Repertoires were collected only later (after the peak T cell response had occurred).

This clonotype was sampled from an adult in good health. The material sequenced was peripheral blood, taken on day 0 of AZD1222 vaccination.

DNA of the CDR3: TGCGCCAGCAGCCAAAGTCACGCAGGGAACTATGGCTACACCTTC. Protein sequence: CASSQSHAGNYGYTF. The V and J genes are TRBV4-3 and TRBJ1-2, with D possibly matching TRBD1 (5 bases). CDR1 and CDR2 from the germline V gene are LGHNA and YSLEER. The CDR3 runs 15 residues. V shed 2 bases and J shed 2 bases, with 12 bases lying between them.